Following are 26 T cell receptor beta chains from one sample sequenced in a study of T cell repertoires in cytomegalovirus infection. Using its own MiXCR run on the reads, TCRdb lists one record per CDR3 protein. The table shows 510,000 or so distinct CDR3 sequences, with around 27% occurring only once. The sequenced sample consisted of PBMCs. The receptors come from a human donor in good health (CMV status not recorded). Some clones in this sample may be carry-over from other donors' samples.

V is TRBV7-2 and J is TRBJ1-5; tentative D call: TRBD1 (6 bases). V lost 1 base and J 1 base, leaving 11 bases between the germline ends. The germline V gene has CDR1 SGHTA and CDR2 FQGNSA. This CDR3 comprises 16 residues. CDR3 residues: CASSLVGGWSNQPQHF. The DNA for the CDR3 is TGTGCCAGCAGCTTAGTAGGGGGATGGAGCAATCAGCCCCAGCATTTT.

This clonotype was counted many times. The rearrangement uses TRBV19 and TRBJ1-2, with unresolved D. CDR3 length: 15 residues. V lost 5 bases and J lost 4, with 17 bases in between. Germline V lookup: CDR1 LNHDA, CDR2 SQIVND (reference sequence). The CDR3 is CASSFRISVPYGYTF. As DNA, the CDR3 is TGTGCCAGTAGTTTCCGGATATCAGTCCCCTATGGCTACACCTTC.

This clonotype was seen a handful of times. The chain's CDR3 is CASSYLLTTVTDGYTF. The CDR3 DNA is TGTGCCAGCAGTTACCTCCTCACGACGGTCACAGATGGCTACACCTTC. The gene calls are TRBV6-6 and TRBJ1-2; D gene uncertain. The CDR3 loop spans 16 amino acids. The V and J ends lost 2 bases and 6 bases respectively, with 19 bases between them. Germline lookup yields CDR1 MNHNY and CDR2 SVGAGI (reference sequence).

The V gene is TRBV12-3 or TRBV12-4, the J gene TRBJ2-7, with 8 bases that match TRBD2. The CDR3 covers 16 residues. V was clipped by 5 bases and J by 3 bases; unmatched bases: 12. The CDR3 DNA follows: TGTGCCAGCAGTCTGTCGAGGAGCGGGAGCATCTACGAGCAGTACTTC. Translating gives CASSLSRSGSIYEQYF.

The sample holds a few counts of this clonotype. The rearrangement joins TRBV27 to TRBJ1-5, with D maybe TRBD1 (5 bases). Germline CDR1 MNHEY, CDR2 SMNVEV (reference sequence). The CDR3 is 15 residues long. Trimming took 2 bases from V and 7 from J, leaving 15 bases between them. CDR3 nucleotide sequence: TGTGCCAGCAGTTTAATGGGTCACAGGTACCAGCCCCAGCATTTT. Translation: CASSLMGHRYQPQHF.

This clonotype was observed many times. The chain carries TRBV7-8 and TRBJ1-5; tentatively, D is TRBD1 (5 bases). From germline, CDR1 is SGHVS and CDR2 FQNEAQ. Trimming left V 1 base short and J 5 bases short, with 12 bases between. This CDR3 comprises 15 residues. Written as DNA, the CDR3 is TGTGCCAGCAGCTTAGAAGGCAGGGTTGATCAGCCCCAGCATTTT. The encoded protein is CASSLEGRVDQPQHF.

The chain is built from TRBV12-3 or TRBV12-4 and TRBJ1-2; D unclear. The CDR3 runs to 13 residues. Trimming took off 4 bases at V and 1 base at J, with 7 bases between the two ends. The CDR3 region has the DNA TGTGCCAGCAGTTCAGAGATTAACTATGGCTACACCTTC. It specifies CASSSEINYGYTF.

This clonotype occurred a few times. The CDR3 coding sequence is TGTGCCAGCAGCCCAGACTGGGGGGACACTGAAGCTTTCTTT. It codes for CASSPDWGDTEAFF. The V and J genes are TRBV7-9 and TRBJ1-1, with D perhaps matching TRBD1 (5 bases). V was shortened by 5 bases and J by 3 bases, with 13 bases between the two germline ends. Germline V gene data show CDR1 as SEHNR and CDR2 as FQNEAQ (reference sequence). This CDR3 has 14 residues.

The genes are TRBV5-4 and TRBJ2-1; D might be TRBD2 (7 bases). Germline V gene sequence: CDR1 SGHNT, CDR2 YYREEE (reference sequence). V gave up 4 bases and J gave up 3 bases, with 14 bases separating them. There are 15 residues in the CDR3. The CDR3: CASSGGGGNYNEQFF. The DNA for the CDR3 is TGTGCCAGCAGCGGGGGGGGCGGGAACTACAATGAGCAGTTCTTC. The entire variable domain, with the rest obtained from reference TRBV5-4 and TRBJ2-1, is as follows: ETGVTQSPTHLIKTRGQQVTLRCSSQSGHNTVSWYQQALGQGPQFIFQYYREEENGRGNFPPRFSGLQFPNYSSELNVNALELDDSALYLCASSGGGGNYNEQFFGPGTRLTVL.

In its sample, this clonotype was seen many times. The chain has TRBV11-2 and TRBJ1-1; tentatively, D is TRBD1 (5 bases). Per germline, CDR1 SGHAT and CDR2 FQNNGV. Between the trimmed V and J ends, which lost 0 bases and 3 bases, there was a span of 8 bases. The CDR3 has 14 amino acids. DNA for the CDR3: TGTGCCAGCAGCTTAGACTTAGGGGACACTGAAGCTTTCTTT. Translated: CASSLDLGDTEAFF.

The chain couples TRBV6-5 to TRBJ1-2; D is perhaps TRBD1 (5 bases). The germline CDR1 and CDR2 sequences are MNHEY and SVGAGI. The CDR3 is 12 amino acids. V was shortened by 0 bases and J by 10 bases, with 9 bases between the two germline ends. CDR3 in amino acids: CASSYSGGFYTF. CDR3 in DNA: TGTGCCAGCAGTTACTCGGGGGGTTTCTACACCTTC.

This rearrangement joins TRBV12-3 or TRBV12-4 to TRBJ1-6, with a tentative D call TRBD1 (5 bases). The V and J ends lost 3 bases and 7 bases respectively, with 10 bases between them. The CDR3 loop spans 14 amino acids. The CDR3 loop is CASSLGTLNSPLHF. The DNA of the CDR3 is TGTGCCAGCAGTTTGGGGACCCTAAATTCACCCCTCCACTTT.

This CDR3 reads CASRTTNSYNEQFF. DNA of the CDR3: TGCGCCAGCAGAACAACTAACTCCTACAATGAGCAGTTCTTC. The chain uses TRBV4-1 and TRBJ2-1, with D unclear. Germline V gene data show CDR1 as MGHRA and CDR2 as YSYEKL. Trimming stripped 6 bases from V and 0 bases from J, with 9 bases between. CDR3 size: 14 residues.

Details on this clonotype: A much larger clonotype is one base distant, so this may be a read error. The CDR3 loop reads CASSLKRVRDFNEQFF. The CDR3 nucleotides read TGTGCCAGCAGCTTAAAGCGGGTCAGGGACTTCAATGAGCAGTTCTTC. This chain links TRBV7-2 with TRBJ2-1, with TRBD2 as a possible D gene (6 bases). Germline CDR1 and CDR2: SGHTA and FQGNSA. Trimming removed 2 bases at V and 6 bases at J, with 17 bases between. CDR3 length equals 16 residues.

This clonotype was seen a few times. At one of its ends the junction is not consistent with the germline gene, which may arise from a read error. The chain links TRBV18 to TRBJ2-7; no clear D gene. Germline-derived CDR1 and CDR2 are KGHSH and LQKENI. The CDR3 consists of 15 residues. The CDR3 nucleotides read TGTGCCAGCTCGCCACTCTATGGCAGGACCCTCGAGCAGTACTTC. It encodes CASSPLYGRTLEQYF.

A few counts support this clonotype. For the CDR3, the DNA is TGTGCCATCAGTGAGTCGGGACCCCACTTTGAGCAGTTCTTC. Protein product: CAISESGPHFEQFF. The V gene is TRBV10-3, the J gene TRBJ2-1; either TRBD1 or TRBD2 may supply D (5 bases each). The CDR3 runs to 14 residues. Germline V gives CDR1 ENHRY, CDR2 SYGVKD. Trimming left V 0 bases short and J 9 bases short, with 12 bases between.

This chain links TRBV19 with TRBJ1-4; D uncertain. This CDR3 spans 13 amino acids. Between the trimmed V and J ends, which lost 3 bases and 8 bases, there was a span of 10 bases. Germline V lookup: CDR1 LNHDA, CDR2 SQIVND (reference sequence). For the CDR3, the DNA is TGTGCCAGTAGTATCGGACGGACCGAAAAACTGTTTTTT. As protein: CASSIGRTEKLFF.

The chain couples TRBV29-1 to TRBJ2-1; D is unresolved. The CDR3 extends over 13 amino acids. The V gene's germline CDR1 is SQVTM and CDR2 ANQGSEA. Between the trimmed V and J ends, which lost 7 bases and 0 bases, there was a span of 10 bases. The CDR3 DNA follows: TGCAGCGGTTACCCACACTCCTACAATGAGCAGTTCTTC. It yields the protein CSGYPHSYNEQFF.

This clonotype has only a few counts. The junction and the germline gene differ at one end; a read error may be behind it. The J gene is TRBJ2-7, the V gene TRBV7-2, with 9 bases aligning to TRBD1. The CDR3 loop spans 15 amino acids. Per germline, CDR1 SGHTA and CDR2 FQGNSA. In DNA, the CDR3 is TGTGCCAGCAGCCTAGCTGGGACAGGGTTCCACGAGCAGTACTTC. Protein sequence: CASSLAGTGFHEQYF.

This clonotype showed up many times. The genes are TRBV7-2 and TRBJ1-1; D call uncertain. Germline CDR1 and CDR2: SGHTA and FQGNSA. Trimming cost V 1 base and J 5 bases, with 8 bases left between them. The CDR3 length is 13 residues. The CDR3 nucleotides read TGTGCCAGCAGCTTAGTGTTGGGAACTGAAGCTTTCTTT. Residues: CASSLVLGTEAFF. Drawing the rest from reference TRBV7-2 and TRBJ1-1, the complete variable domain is GAGVSQSPSNKVTEKGKDVELRCDPISGHTALYWYRQSLGQGLEFLIYFQGNSAPDKSGLPSDRFSAERTGGSVSTLTIQRTQQEDSAVYLCASSLVLGTEAFFGQGTRLTVV.

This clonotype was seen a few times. CDR3 loop: CSVGAQDPEAFF. CDR3 nucleotides: TGCAGCGTTGGCGCCCAGGACCCTGAAGCTTTCTTT. The rearrangement uses TRBV29-1 and TRBJ1-1, with D unresolved. CDR3 length: 12 amino acids. V lost 4 bases and J 6 bases, leaving 12 bases between the germline ends. Germline CDR1 reads SQVTM; CDR2 reads ANQGSEA.

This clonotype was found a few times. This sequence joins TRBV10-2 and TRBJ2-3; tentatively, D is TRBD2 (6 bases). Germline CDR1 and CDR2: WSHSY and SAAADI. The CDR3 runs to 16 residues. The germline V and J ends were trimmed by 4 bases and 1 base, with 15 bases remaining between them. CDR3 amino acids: CASSVTAGTGTDTQYF. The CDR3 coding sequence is TGCGCCAGCAGTGTTACTGCCGGGACTGGCACAGATACGCAGTATTTT.

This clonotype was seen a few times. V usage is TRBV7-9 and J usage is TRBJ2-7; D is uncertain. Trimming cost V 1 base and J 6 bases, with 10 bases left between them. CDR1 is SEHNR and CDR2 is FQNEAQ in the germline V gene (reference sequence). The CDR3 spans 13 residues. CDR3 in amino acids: CASSLVTGSEQYF. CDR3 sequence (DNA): TGTGCCAGCAGCTTAGTTACTGGCAGCGAGCAGTACTTC.

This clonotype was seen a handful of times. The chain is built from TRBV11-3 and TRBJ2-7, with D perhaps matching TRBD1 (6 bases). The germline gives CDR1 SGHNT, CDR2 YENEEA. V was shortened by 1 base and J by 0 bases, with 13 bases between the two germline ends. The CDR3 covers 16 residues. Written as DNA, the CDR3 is TGTGCCAGCAGCTTAGGAGAATGGACAGACTCCTACGAGCAGTACGTC. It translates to CASSLGEWTDSYEQYV.

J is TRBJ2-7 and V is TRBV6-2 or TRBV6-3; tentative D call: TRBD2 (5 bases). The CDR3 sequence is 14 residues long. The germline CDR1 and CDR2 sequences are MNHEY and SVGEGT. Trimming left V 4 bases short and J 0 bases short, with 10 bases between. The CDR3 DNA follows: TGTGCCAGCAGTTCCTATGGGAGCTCCTACGAGCAGTACGTC. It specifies CASSSYGSSYEQYV.

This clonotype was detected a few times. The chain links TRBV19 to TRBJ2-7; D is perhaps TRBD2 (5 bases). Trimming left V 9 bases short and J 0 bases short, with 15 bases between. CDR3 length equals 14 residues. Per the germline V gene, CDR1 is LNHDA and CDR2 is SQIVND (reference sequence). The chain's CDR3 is CASRRAVSSYEQYF. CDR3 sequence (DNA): TGTGCCAGCCGACGAGCGGTTAGCTCCTACGAGCAGTACTTC.